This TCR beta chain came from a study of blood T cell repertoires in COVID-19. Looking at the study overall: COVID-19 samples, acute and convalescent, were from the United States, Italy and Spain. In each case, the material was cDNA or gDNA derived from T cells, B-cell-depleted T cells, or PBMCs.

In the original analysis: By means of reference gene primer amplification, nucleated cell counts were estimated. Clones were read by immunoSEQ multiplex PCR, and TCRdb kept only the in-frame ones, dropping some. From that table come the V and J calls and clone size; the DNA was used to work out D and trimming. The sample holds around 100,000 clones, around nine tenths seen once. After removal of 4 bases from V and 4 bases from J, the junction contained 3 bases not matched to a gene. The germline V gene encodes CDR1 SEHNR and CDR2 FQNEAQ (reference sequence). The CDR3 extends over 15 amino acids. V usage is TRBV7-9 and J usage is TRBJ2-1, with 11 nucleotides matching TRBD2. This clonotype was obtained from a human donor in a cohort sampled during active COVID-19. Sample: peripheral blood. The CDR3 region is CASSSTSGSYNEQFF. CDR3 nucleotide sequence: TGTGCCAGCAGCTCAACTAGCGGGAGTTACAATGAGCAGTTCTTC.